This passage covers 21 T cell receptor beta chains from one sample sequenced in a study of regulatory T cells in long-lasting Graves disease. Indicated time point: newly diagnosed GD, antithyroid drugs for less than 3 months. With RNA extracted from PBMCs as input, the TCR library was made. Arm-PCR with iRepertoire HTBI primers amplified the CDR3 regions for these TCR beta libraries. In TCRdb, the multiplex PCR reads were re-called with MiXCR into one record per CDR3 protein. The sample consists of around 400,000 distinct CDR3 sequences, approximately 16% of them appearing once. These data were also filed under a second study, of T cells in Graves' hyperthyroidism and ophthalmopathy.

The starting material was peripheral blood mononuclear cells (PBMCs), obtained at new diagnosis, from a patient treated with antithyroid drugs. These receptors came from a middle-aged woman with Graves disease.

Notes on this clonotype: At one of its ends the junction is not consistent with the germline gene, which may arise from a read error. The V and J genes are TRBV12-5 and TRBJ2-7; 9 bases are a match to TRBD1. The germline V gene encodes CDR1 LGHNT and CDR2 FRNRAP. The CDR3 runs 15 residues. Here the CDR3 reads CASGSQGQGGKEQCF. The CDR3 region has the DNA TGTGCTAGTGGTTCGCAGGGACAGGGAGGTAAGGAGCAGTGCTTC.

The sample holds many counts of this clonotype. The chain uses TRBV2 and TRBJ1-2; D may be TRBD1 (6 bases). The CDR3 totals 15 residues. Germline V lookup: CDR1 SNHLY, CDR2 FYNNEI. V was pared by 7 bases and J by 7 bases, with 22 bases between. This CDR3 is CASTEQGSSLSGYTF. The CDR3, as DNA: TGTGCCAGCACCGAACAGGGTTCGTCGTTGTCTGGCTACACCTTC.

This clonotype was seen repeatedly, ten times or more. J is TRBJ2-5 and V is TRBV12-3 or TRBV12-4; TRBD2 agrees at 12 bases. V shed 5 bases and J 5 bases; nucleotides not matched to a gene: 9. The CDR3 extends over 16 amino acids. CDR3 nucleotides: TGTGCCAGCAGTACGACCCGGACTAGCGGGATGGAGACCCAGTACTTC. It translates to CASSTTRTSGMETQYF.

V is TRBV20-1 and J is TRBJ2-3; 12 bases map to TRBD2. The CDR3 has 17 residues. J lost 1 base, V lost 5 bases, and 10 bases had no gene match. Germline V gene data show CDR1 as DFQATT and CDR2 as SNEGSKA (reference sequence). The chain's CDR3 is CSAPRLAGVRGTDTQYF. In DNA, the CDR3 is TGCAGTGCTCCGAGACTAGCGGGAGTGAGGGGCACAGATACGCAGTATTTT.

As for this clonotype: This may come from a read error, since a much larger clone is one base off. CDR3 DNA: TGTGCCAGCAGCTTAGCCGGCCGGCCCCACGACGAGCAGTACTTC. Translating it yields CASSLAGRPHDEQYF. The rearrangement links TRBV11-2 to TRBJ2-7, with unresolved D. This CDR3 contains 15 residues. Germline CDR1 reads SGHAT; CDR2 reads FQNNGV. The V end lost 1 base, the J end lost 5 bases, and 15 bases lay between the germline ends.

This clonotype was detected ten times or more. This chain uses TRBV28 with TRBJ1-2; D is uncertain. V lost 6 bases and J 8 bases, leaving 22 bases between the germline ends. Germline V CDR1 and CDR2: MDHEN, SYDVKM. The CDR3 is 15 residues long. CDR3 in DNA: TGTGCCAGCAGCCTCTCCGGGTTCACCGAGGGAGGCTACACCTTC. The encoded protein is CASSLSGFTEGGYTF.

This clonotype was observed a few times. This chain connects TRBV5-4 to TRBJ1-2; D not resolved. V lost 0 bases, J lost 7 bases, and 7 bases lay in between. This CDR3 is 12 amino acids long. CDR1 SGHNT and CDR2 YYREEE come from the germline V gene (reference sequence). CDR3 in amino acids: CASSLDQAGYTF. CDR3 nucleotides: TGTGCCAGCAGCTTGGATCAGGCTGGCTACACCTTC.

This clonotype was picked up many times. The J gene is TRBJ2-7, the V gene TRBV19; 11 bases agree with TRBD2. The germline V gene has CDR1 LNHDA and CDR2 SQIVND (reference sequence). With 3 bases clipped from V and 4 bases from J, the junction kept 8 bases outside the gene matches. The CDR3 has 16 amino acids. CDR3: CASSIGLAGGIYEQYF. The CDR3 DNA follows: TGTGCCAGTAGTATTGGTCTAGCGGGAGGTATTTACGAGCAGTACTTC.

The chain recombines TRBV5-1 with TRBJ1-1, with D uncertain. The CDR3 spans 13 residues. CDR1 SGHRS and CDR2 YFSETQ come from the germline V gene. V lost 1 base to trimming and J lost 6 bases, with 10 bases between them. CDR3 nucleotides: TGCGCCAGCAGCTTGATGGAATCGGCTGAAGCTTTCTTT. It is translated as CASSLMESAEAFF.

This clonotype was seen repeatedly, ten times or more. The chain links TRBV19 to TRBJ1-1; perhaps TRBD1 as D (5 bases). The germline V gene has CDR1 LNHDA and CDR2 SQIVND (reference sequence). V lost 5 bases to trimming and J lost 4 bases, with 20 bases between them. The CDR3 spans 16 residues. CDR3 region: CASSLTGLRRGTEAFF. The CDR3 DNA is TGTGCCAGTAGTCTCACAGGCCTCCGGAGGGGCACTGAAGCTTTCTTT.

Note on this clonotype: This probably arose from a read error, given a far larger clone one base away. The J gene is TRBJ2-5, the V gene TRBV12-3 or TRBV12-4; tentatively, D is TRBD2 (5 bases). V dropped 10 bases and J dropped 2 bases, with 17 bases sitting between them. The CDR3 is made up of 14 amino acids. CDR3 DNA sequence: TGTGCCATCGGCTGCTATGAGGGACAAGAGACCCAGTACTTC. Protein: CAIGCYEGQETQYF.

There are many counts of this clonotype. The rearrangement joins TRBV2 to TRBJ1-2, with D perhaps TRBD1 (5 bases). V shed 3 bases and J shed 8 bases, with 13 bases lying between them. This CDR3 comprises 13 residues. Per germline, CDR1 SNHLY and CDR2 FYNNEI. The CDR3 DNA reads TGTGCCAGCAGTGACCAGGGCCAGTTCGGCTACACCTTC. Translating it yields CASSDQGQFGYTF.

This clonotype has at least ten counts. This chain uses TRBV11-2 with TRBJ2-5; 7 positions agree with TRBD2. The CDR3 loop spans 15 amino acids. V was pared by 3 bases and J by 1 base, with 5 bases of the junction left unmatched. Germline values: CDR1 SGHAT, CDR2 FQNNGV. This chain's CDR3 is CASSFSGLVQETQYF. Written as DNA, the CDR3 is TGTGCCAGCAGCTTTAGCGGGTTAGTCCAAGAGACCCAGTACTTC.

Here the CDR3 reads CASSLTGTSGFYEQYF. CDR3 nucleotide sequence: TGTGCCAGCAGCCTAACCGGGACTAGCGGTTTCTACGAGCAGTACTTC. The V and J genes are TRBV5-6 and TRBJ2-7; 11 bases agree with TRBD2. The CDR3 runs to 16 residues. Germline-derived CDR1 and CDR2 are SGHDT and YYEEEE. With 4 bases clipped from V and 3 bases from J, the junction kept 9 bases outside the gene matches.

This clonotype was picked up many times. In nucleotides, the CDR3 is TGTGCCACCGGACAGGGGTATCGACAGCCCCAGCATTTT. Amino acids: CATGQGYRQPQHF. The V and J genes are TRBV19 and TRBJ1-5; TRBD1 agrees at 9 bases. J gave up 7 bases and V 10 bases, and 8 bases lay outside the gene matches. Looked up from germline, CDR1 is LNHDA and CDR2 is SQIVND (reference sequence). This CDR3 region has 13 residues.

This clonotype was counted ten times or more. J is TRBJ2-1 and V is TRBV27, with TRBD2 matching over 12 bases. The V gene end was trimmed by 3 bases and the J gene end by 2 bases; junction bases not matched to a gene: 8. The CDR3 is 18 amino acids. Germline V lookup: CDR1 MNHEY, CDR2 SMNVEV (reference sequence). CDR3 sequence (DNA): TGTGCCAGCAGTTTCGCGACTAGCGGGAGAATGACCTACAATGAGCAGTTCTTC. Its translation: CASSFATSGRMTYNEQFF.

The CDR3 loop reads CSASPGLAGVLSYNEQFF. CDR3 nucleotide sequence: TGCAGTGCTAGCCCGGGACTAGCGGGAGTCCTCTCCTACAATGAGCAGTTCTTC. The chain couples TRBV20-1 to TRBJ2-1; 14 nucleotides line up with TRBD2. CDR1 and CDR2 from the germline V gene are DFQATT and SNEGSKA (reference sequence). The CDR3 has 18 amino acids. After removal of 3 bases from V and 0 bases from J, the junction contained 7 bases not matched to a gene.

Many counts were recorded for this clonotype. This chain joins TRBV7-2 and TRBJ2-3, with 9 nucleotides matching TRBD2. Germline-derived CDR1 and CDR2 are SGHTA and FQGNSA. CDR3 size: 15 residues. The J segment lost 5 bases and the V segment lost 4 bases, leaving 7 bases of the junction unmatched. CDR3 sequence: CASSYSGSQRDTQYF. For the CDR3, the DNA is TGTGCCAGCAGCTATAGCGGGAGTCAAAGAGATACGCAGTATTTT.

This clonotype was counted only a few times. V gene TRBV28 combines with J gene TRBJ2-7; 10 nucleotides match TRBD1. V shed 4 bases, J shed 0 bases, and the junction held 12 bases outside the gene matches. Germline V gene sequence: CDR1 MDHEN, CDR2 SYDVKM. The CDR3 covers 18 residues. The CDR3 sequence is CASSSLLLGQGSSYEQYF. DNA for the CDR3: TGTGCCAGCAGTTCCCTTCTCTTGGGACAGGGGAGCTCCTACGAGCAGTACTTC.

This clonotype was seen repeatedly, ten times or more. The chain links TRBV12-3 or TRBV12-4 to TRBJ2-7; TRBD1 aligns across 11 bases. This CDR3 contains 16 residues. V lost 6 bases, J lost 4 bases, and 11 bases stayed unmatched. The CDR3 bases are TGTGCCAGCAGCCCCGGGGGAGGGACAGGGGGGTACGAGCAGTACTTC. As protein: CASSPGGGTGGYEQYF.

In its sample, this clonotype was seen many times. The V gene is TRBV7-8, the J gene TRBJ1-1, with 12 bases lining up with TRBD1. After removal of 5 bases from V and 9 bases from J, the junction contained 7 bases not matched to a gene. The length of the CDR3 is 14 residues. In germline, CDR1 is SGHVS, CDR2 FQNEAQ. The CDR3 DNA sequence: TGTGCCAGCAGCAACCCGGGACAGGGGGCTCAAGCTTTCTTT. Its protein product is CASSNPGQGAQAFF.